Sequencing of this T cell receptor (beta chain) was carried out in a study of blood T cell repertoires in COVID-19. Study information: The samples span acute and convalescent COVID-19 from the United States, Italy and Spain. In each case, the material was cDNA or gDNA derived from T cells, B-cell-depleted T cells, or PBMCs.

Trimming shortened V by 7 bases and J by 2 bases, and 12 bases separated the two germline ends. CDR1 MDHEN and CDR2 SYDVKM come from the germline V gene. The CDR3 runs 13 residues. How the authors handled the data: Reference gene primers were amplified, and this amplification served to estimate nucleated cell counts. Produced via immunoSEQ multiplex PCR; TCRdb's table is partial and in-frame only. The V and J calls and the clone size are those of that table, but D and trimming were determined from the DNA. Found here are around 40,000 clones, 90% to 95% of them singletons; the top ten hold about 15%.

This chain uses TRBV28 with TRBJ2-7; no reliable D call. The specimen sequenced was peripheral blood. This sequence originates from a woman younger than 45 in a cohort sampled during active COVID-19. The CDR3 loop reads CASTAVSPYEQYF. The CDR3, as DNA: TGTGCCAGCACCGCAGTAAGTCCCTACGAGCAGTACTTC.